This T cell receptor beta chain comes out of a study of T cells in Graves' hyperthyroidism and ophthalmopathy (dated by TCRdb to about 2019). As for the study more broadly: Peripheral blood samples were taken at the time of initial diagnosis, prior to any treatment. The study also compared thyroid tissue and blood T-cell repertoires from over 5 Graves' hyperthyroidism patients. Prospective prediction of ophthalmopathy was tested in an independent validation cohort consisting of 18 hyperthyroidism patients and some 17 patients who later progressed to ophthalmopathy. To identify TCR V-J signatures that set the groups apart, the researchers used a discovery cohort of about a hundred patients, made up of fewer than 50 with Graves' ophthalmopathy and about 55 with stable Graves' hyperthyroidism. After sampling, hyperthyroidism patients received methimazole starting at 30 mg daily, and ophthalmopathy patients received high-dose intravenous methylprednisolone. TCR Vbeta CDR3 sequencing of around 130 peripheral blood samples (over 40 ophthalmopathy, under 80 hyperthyroidism and 17 progressor patients) is reported in the paper. The 95 to 100 discovery patients were randomly divided into training and test sets at a 7:3 ratio.

The study at large found these results: Most expanded thyroid clonotypes (frequency above 0.001) were also detected in blood, a finding suggesting that blood repertoires may reflect thyroid immune responses. No statistical method was used to fix the sample size in advance, and group allocation was not hidden from the investigators. In validation, the model predicted progression to ophthalmopathy with around 71% sensitivity and roughly 75% specificity, a median of about 6 months before onset. A model built on a 13 V-J signature distinguished ophthalmopathy from stable hyperthyroidism, reaching roughly 88% sensitivity and under 84% specificity in cross-validation and 80%/75% in testing.

Trimming at the junction amounts to 4 bases on V and 3 bases on J, and the germline ends lie 16 bases apart. The CDR3 runs 15 amino acids, cysteine and phenylalanine included. CDR3 DNA only is kept here, 45 bases in frame from base 1. TCR beta CDR3 regions were amplified from RNA transcripts. The first round of RT-PCR for the TCR CDR3 was performed with the HTBI primer set and the Qiagen OneStep RT-PCR kit. Libraries were constructed in a second round of multiplex PCR, after which size selection and purification were carried out. Paired-end sequencing of the libraries was performed with 100 bp reads on an Illumina HiSeq2000. Concerning the study's data processing: Raw data were processed with SOAPnuke, discarding reads with adapters, uncalled bases, mean Phred below 15, or no exact constant-primer or identifier match. High-quality paired reads were merged with COPE v1.2.5, and unique nucleotide sequences were defined as clonotypes. Clonotypes were aligned to IMGT TRBV, TRBD and TRBJ reference segments using MiTCR v1.1. Analysis was restricted to V-J combinations with a frequency above 0.0001, which covered roughly 99% of repertoires. The TCS score was defined as F50 (clonal expansion) divided by E x V (chaos), with BLOSUM62-based TCRdist calculated between CDR3 peptides within each V-J. Welch's t-statistics and random forest reduced 450 to 600 V-J features to 13, which were used in a naive Bayes classifier (R e1071). The Morisita-Horn index was used to measure how similar the thyroid and blood repertoires were. Through fastp at Q25 and MiXCR, TCRdb rebuilt clones from the public reads, retaining in-frame beta chains. Rows are unified per CDR3 protein, each entry keeping the most common DNA and genes. TCRdb's processing, not the authors', yielded these V and J calls. In this sample the table shows 700,000 to 950,000 distinct CDR3 sequences, 30% to 40% of which occur a single time. More than 25% of the sample belongs to the ten largest clones.

Graves' hyperthyroidism was defined as stable when no progression to ophthalmopathy occurred over 18 months of follow-up. Hyperthyroidism patients were aged 18 to 65 years and newly diagnosed, with disease duration of less than 2 months. Exclusion was applied to patients with uncontrolled infections, other autoimmune diseases, pregnancy or lactation. Diagnoses were based on clinical symptoms, serum thyroxine and TRAb, thyroid ultrasound and orbital computed tomography. Ficoll-Paque density gradient centrifugation was used to isolate PBMCs from approximately 11 ml of fresh peripheral blood. Total RNA was extracted using Trizol reagent, and RNA quality was assessed on an Agilent 2100 Bioanalyzer. As regards this clonotype: No cognate antigen has been identified for it. There are no base qualities to consult, and no much larger clone falls within one base.

The source is a woman aged 40 to 49 with Graves' hyperthyroidism. The V and J segments used are TRBV12-3 or TRBV12-4 and TRBJ2-7; the D gene is perhaps TRBD2, on 5 matching bases. The specimen was blood. The DNA is as follows: TGTGCCAGCAGTTACCTCTCGACTGGGAGCTACGAGCAGTACTTC. This gives the protein CASSYLSTGSYEQYF.